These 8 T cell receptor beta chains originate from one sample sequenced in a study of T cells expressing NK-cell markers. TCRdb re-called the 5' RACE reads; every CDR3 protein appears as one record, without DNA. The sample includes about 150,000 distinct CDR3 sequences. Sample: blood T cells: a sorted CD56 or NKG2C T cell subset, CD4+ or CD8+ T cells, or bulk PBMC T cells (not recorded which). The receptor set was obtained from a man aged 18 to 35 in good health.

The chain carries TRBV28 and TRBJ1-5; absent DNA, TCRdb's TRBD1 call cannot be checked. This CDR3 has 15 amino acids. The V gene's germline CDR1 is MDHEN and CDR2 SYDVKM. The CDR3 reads CASSLGQGARQPQHF.

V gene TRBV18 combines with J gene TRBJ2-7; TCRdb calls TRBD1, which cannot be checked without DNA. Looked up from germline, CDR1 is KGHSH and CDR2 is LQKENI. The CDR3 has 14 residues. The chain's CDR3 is CASSPMGQGYEQYF.

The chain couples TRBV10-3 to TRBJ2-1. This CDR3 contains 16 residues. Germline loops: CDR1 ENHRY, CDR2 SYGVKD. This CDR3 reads CAISEGPQSSYNEQFF.

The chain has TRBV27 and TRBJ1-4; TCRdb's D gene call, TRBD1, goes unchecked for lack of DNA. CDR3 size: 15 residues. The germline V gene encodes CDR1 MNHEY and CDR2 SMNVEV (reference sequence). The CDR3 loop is CASSLGIGTNEKLFF.

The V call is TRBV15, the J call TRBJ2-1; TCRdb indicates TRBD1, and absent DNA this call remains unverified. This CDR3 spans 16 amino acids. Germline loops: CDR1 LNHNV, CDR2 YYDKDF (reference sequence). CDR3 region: CATSRGLGGLSDEQFF.

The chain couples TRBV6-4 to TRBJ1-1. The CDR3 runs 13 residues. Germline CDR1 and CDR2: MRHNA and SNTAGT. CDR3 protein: CASSDRANTEAFF.

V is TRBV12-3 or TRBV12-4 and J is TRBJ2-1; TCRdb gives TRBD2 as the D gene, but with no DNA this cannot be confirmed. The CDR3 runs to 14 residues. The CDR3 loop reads CASNSGRAHNEQFF.

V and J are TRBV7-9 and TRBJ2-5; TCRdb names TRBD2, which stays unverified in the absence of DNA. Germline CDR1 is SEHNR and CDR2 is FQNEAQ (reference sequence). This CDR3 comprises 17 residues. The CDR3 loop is CASSLAGGESIQETQYF. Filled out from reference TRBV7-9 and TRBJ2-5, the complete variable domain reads DTGVSQNPRHKITKRGQNVTFRCDPISEHNRLYWYRQTLGQGPEFLTYFQNEAQLEKSRLLSDRFSAERPKGSFSTLEIQRTEQGDSAMYLCASSLAGGESIQETQYFGPGTRLLVL.